This TCR beta chain was sequenced in a study of T cells after yellow fever vaccination. This CDR3 comprises 13 residues. The germline V gene encodes CDR1 SGHTA and CDR2 FQGTGA. V lost 4 bases to trimming and J lost 0 bases, with 6 bases between them. From the 5' RACE reads, TCRdb called clonotypes with MiXCR, one entry per CDR3 protein. The table lists hundreds of thousands of distinct CDR3 sequences, 8.5% to 9% of them singletons. A few counts support this clonotype. Its matching antigen is unknown. Regarding the study as a whole: Some clonotypes were seen in both the CD4 and the CD8 compartments. These made up a small share and likely arose from convergent recombination. The secondary response was weaker but peaked faster, day 5 versus 15.

The chain has TRBV7-3 and TRBJ1-1; D ambiguous. This material consisted of PBMCs, taken on the day of the first yellow fever vaccination. The TCR sequence derives from a man in his late teens or twenties who received the YFV17D yellow fever vaccine. CDR3 in DNA: TGTGCCAGCAGCTCTCAATTGAACACTGAAGCTTTCTTT. It is translated as CASSSQLNTEAFF.